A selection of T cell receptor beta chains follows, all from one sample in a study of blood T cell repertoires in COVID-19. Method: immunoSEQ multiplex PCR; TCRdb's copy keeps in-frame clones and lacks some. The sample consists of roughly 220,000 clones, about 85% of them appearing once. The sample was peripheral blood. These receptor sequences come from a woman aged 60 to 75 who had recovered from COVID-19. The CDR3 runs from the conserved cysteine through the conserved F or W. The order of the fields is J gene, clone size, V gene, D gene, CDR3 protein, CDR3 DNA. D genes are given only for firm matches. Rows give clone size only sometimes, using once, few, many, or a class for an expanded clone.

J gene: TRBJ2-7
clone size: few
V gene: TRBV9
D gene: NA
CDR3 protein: CASSVGPDTYEQYF
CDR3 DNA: TGTGCCAGCAGCGTAGGCCCGGACACCTACGAGCAGTACTTC

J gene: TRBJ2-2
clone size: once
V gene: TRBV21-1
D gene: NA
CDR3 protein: CASAGTGKVRTGELFF
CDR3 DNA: TGTGCCAGCGCCGGGACAGGGAAGGTTCGCACCGGGGAGCTGTTTTTT

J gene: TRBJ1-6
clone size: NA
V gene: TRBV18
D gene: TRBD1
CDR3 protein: CASSPAPGGQGSPLHF
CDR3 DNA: TGTGCCAGCTCACCGGCCCCAGGGGGCCAGGGGTCACCCCTCCACTTT

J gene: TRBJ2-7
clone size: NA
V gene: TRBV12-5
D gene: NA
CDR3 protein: CASGLVPQGYEQYF
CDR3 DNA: TGTGCTAGTGGTTTGGTCCCACAGGGTTACGAGCAGTACTTC

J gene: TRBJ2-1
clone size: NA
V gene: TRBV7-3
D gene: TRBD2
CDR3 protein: CASSFPTSGGDNNEQFF
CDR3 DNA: TGTGCCAGCAGCTTCCCGACTAGCGGGGGGGACAACAATGAGCAGTTCTTC

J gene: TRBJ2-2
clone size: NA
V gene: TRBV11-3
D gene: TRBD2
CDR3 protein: CASSPGLAGGHTGELFF
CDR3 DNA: TGTGCCAGCAGCCCGGGACTAGCGGGGGGACACACCGGGGAGCTGTTTTTT

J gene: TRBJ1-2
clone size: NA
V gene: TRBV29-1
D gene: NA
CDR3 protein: CSVGGIPPGHPF
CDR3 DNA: TGCAGCGTTGGTGGAATCCCTCCGGGACACCCCTTC

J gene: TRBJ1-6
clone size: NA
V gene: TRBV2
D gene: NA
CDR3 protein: CASSEMGAVNSPLHF
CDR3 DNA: TGTGCCAGCAGTGAAATGGGGGCTGTAAATTCACCCCTCCACTTT

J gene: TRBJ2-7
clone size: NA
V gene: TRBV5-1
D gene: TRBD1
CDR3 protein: CASSPTGGYEQYF
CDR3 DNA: TGCGCCAGCAGCCCTACAGGGGGCTACGAGCAGTACTTC

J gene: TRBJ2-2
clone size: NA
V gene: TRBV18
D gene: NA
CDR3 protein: CASSRLANTGELFF
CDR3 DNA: TGTGCCAGCTCACGACTTGCGAACACCGGGGAGCTGTTTTTT

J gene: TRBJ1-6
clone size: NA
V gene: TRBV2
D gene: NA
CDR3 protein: CASRAGLANSPLHF
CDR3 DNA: TGTGCCAGCAGAGCGGGGCTGGCTAATTCACCCCTCCACTTT

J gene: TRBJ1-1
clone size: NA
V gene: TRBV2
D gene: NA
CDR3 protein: CASRAGRMNTEAFF
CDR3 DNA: TGTGCCAGCAGGGCGGGACGGATGAACACTGAAGCTTTCTTT

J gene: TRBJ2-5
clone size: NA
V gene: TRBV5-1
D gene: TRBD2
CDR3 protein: CASSLRLAGGRETQYF
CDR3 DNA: TGCGCCAGCAGCTTGAGACTAGCGGGGGGGCGGGAGACCCAGTACTTC

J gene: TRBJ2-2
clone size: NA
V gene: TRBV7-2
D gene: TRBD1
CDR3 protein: CASSLAGQAKNTGELFF
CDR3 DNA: TGTGCCAGCAGCTTAGCTGGACAGGCCAAGAACACCGGGGAGCTGTTTTTT

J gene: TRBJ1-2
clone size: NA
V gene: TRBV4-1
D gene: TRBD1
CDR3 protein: CASSQRDRSYGYTF
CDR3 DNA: TGCGCCAGCAGCCAGAGGGACAGGAGCTATGGCTACACCTTC

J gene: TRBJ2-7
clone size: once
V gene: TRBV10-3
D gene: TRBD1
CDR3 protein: CAISDRDSAYEQYF
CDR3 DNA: TGTGCCATCAGTGATAGGGACAGTGCCTACGAGCAGTACTTC

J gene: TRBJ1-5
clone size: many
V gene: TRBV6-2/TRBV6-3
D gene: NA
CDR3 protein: CASSYHSNQPQHF
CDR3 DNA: TGTGCCAGCAGTTACCACAGTAATCAGCCCCAGCATTTT

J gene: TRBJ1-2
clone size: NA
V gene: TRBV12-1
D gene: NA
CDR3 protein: CASSFPADRGGYGYTF
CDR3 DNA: TGTGCCAGCAGCTTCCCCGCTGACAGGGGTGGCTATGGCTACACCTTC

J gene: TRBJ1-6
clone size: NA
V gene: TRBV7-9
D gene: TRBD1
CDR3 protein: CASSQIGQATSYRNSPLHF
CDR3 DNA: TGTGCCAGCAGCCAAATAGGACAGGCGACCTCCTATAGAAATTCACCCCTCCACTTT

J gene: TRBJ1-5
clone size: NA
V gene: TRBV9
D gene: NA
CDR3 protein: CASSVSEPQHF
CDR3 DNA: TGTGCCAGCAGCGTATCGGAGCCCCAGCATTTT

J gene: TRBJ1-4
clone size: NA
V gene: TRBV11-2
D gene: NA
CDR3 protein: CASSEGRGARTYEKLFF
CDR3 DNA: TGTGCCAGCAGCGAAGGTCGGGGGGCGCGAACCTACGAAAAACTGTTTTTT

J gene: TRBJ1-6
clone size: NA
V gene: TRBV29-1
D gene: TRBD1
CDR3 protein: CSVDRQGVSPLHF
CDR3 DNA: TGCAGCGTTGATCGACAGGGAGTTTCACCCCTCCACTTT

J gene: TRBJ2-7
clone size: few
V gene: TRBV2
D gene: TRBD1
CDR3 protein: CASSEGLDRGQYF
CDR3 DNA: TGTGCCAGCAGTGAAGGTTTGGACAGGGGCCAGTACTTC

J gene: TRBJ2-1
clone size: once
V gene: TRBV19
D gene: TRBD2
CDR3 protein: CASSGLGGSSYNEQFF
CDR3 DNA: TGTGCCAGCTCGGGTCTGGGGGGGAGCTCCTACAATGAGCAGTTCTTC

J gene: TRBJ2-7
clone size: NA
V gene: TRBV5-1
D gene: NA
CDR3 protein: CASSFGLIGLDYEQYF
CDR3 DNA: TGCGCCAGCAGCTTTGGACTAATTGGCTTGGACTACGAGCAGTACTTC

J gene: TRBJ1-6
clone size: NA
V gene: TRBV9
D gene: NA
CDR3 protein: CASSMQGGVYSPLHF
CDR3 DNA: TGTGCCAGCAGCATGCAGGGAGGAGTGTACTCACCCCTCCACTTT

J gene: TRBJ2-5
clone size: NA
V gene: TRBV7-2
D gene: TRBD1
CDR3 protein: CASSTPGQGANWEETQYF
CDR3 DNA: TGTGCCAGCAGCACCCCGGGACAGGGGGCGAACTGGGAAGAGACCCAGTACTTC